This T cell receptor (beta chain) was recovered during a study of blood T cell repertoires in COVID-19. Study-level information: The analysed material was cDNA or gDNA that came from T cells, B-cell-depleted T cells, or PBMCs.

TCRdb keeps only in-frame clones here, not all; method: immunoSEQ multiplex PCR. The sample holds approximately 270,000 clones, roughly 85% seen once. Per germline, CDR1 SGHAT and CDR2 FQNNGV. The CDR3 length is 14 residues. The ends lost 2 bases at V and 14 bases at J; junction bases unmatched: 9. The TCR was taken from a woman aged 70-85 years with acute or convalescent COVID-19. Material: peripheral blood. The chain employs TRBV11-2 and TRBJ2-1, with TRBD2 identical over 10 bases. CDR3 loop: CASSLTSGGAEKFF. In DNA form, the CDR3 reads TGTGCCAGCAGCTTAACAAGCGGGGGGGCCGAAAAGTTCTTC.